This TCR beta chain was recovered during a study of blood T cell repertoires in COVID-19 (TCRdb year 2020). As for the study more broadly: Samples from collaborators originated in the United States, Italy and Spain and spanned both the acute and convalescent phases of COVID-19. The samples were drawn from the first 160 participants of the ongoing ImmuneRACE study and from 1,254 subjects provided by 6 global collaborators. The sample metadata nearly always contained a de-identified subject ID, COVID-19 status, age in years and sex. Subjects who had been exposed to COVID-19, were actively infected with it, or had recovered from it provided the deeply sampled blood TCRbeta repertoires that made up the dataset. Where available, HLA class I and class II types were obtained from metadata supplied by the sample provider rather than from assay-based typing. The repertoires were released in a freely available public database meant as a resource for research on the immune response to SARS-CoV-2. The prospective study material was composed of cDNA or gDNA derived from T cells, B-cell-depleted T cells, or PBMCs. The study at large found these results: Clinical and demographic metadata were provided uncurated, with the amount varying by source and participant.

Trimming takes 6 bases from V and 1 base from J, and the germline ends sit 14 bases apart. Including the terminal cysteine and phenylalanine, the CDR3 comprises 15 residues. Only the CDR3 part of the read is kept: 45 bases, read in frame from the first base. CDR1 and CDR2 are read off the germline V gene as SGHVS and FQNEAQ. Participants in the prospective study were aged 18 to 89 years, lived in 24 United States geographic areas, and enrolled through a virtual design. In the prospective study, cohorts were assigned on the basis of participant-reported clinical history obtained from a screening survey and a study questionnaire. Recovered participants in ImmuneRACE Cohort 3 were defined by two consecutive negative NP/OP PCR tests, clearance by a healthcare professional, or resolution of symptoms. In the prospective study, mobile phlebotomists collected whole blood, serum and a nasopharyngeal or oropharyngeal swab from each participant. Participants in the prospective study had the option to provide additional blood draws and questionnaires over a roughly two-month period. Blood samples from the prospective study were shipped frozen or at room temperature prior to DNA extraction.

TCRbeta CDR3 regions were amplified from genomic DNA using the immunoSEQ Assay, a bias-controlled multiplex PCR. Concerning the study's data processing: Within the assay, amplification of reference gene primers was used to estimate how many nucleated cells each sample contained. To quantify the absolute abundance of each unique TCRbeta CDR3 rearrangement, sequence reads were collapsed and filtered. For each sample, productive Simpson clonality was calculated by taking the square root of Simpson's diversity index across productive rearrangements. TCRdb retrieved this table from immuneACCESS and kept in-frame rearrangements only. Not all clones are present; in checked studies, unresolved V genes account for under half, and no reason is known for the remainder. V and J calls and clone size are those listed in that table; D and trimming were worked out from the DNA. The sample yields a few hundred thousand clones; 75% to 90% were counted once. The ten largest clonotypes hold around 2.3% of the sample.

As concerns this clone: The antigen it recognizes is unknown. The input lacks base qualities; no much larger clone sits a single base away.

The chain couples TRBV7-8 to TRBJ2-3, and TRBD1 may be the D gene, going by 6 matching bases. The source is a woman between 45 and 65 years old who had recovered from COVID-19. Specimen: PBMCs or T cells enriched from blood (not recorded which). The CDR3 protein: CASSTRGFGTDTQYF. The DNA sequence is given as TGTGCCAGCAGTACCAGGGGATTCGGCACAGATACGCAGTATTTT.